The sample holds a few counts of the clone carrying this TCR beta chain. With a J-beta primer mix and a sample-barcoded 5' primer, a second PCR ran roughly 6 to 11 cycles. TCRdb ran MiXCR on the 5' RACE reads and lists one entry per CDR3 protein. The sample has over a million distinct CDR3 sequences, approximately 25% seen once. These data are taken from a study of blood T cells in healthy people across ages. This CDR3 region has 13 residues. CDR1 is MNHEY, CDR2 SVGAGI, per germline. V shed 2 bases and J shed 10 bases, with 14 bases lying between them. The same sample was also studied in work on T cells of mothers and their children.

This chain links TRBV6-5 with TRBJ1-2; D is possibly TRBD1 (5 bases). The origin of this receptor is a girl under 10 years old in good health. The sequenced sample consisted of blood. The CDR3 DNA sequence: TGTGCCAGCAGTTACCCAGGGAGATTGGACTACACCTTC. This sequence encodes CASSYPGRLDYTF.